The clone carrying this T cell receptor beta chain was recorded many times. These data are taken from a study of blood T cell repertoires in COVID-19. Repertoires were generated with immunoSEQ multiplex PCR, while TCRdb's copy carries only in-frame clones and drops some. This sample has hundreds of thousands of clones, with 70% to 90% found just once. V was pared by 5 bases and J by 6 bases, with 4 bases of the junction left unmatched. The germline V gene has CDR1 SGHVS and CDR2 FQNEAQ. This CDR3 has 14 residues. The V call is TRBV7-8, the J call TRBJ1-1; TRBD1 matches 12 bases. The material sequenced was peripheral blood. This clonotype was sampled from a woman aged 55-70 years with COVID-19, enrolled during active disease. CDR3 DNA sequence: TGTGCCAGCAGCCACGGGACAGGGGGCTCTGAAGCTTTCTTT. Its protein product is CASSHGTGGSEAFF.